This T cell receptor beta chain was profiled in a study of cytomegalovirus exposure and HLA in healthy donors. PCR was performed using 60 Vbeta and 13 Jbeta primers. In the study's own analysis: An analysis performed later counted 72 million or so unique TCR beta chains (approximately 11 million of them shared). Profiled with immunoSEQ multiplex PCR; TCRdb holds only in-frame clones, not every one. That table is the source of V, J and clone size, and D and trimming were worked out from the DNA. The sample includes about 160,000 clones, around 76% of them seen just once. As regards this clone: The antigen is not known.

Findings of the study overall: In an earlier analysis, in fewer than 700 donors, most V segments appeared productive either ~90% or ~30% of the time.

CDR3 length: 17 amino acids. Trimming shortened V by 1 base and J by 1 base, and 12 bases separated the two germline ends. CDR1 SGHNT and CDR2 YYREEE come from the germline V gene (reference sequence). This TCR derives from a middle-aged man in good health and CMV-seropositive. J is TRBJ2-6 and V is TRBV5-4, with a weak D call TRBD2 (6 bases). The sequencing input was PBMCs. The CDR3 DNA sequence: TGTGCCAGCAGCTTGTATAAAGGAGGGTCTGGGGCCAACGTCCTGACTTTC. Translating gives CASSLYKGGSGANVLTF.